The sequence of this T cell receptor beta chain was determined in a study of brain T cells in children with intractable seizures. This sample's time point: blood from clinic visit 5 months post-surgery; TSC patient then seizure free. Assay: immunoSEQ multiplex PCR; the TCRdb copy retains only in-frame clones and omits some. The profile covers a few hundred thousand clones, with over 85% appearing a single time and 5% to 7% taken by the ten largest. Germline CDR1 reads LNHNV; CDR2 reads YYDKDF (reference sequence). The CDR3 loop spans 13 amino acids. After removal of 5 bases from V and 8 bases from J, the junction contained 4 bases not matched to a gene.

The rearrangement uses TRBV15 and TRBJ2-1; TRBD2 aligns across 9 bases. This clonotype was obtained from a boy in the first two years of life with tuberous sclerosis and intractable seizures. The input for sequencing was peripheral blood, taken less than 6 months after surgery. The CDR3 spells CATSAGGSYEQFF. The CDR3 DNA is TGTGCCACCAGCGCGGGGGGGTCGTATGAGCAGTTCTTC.